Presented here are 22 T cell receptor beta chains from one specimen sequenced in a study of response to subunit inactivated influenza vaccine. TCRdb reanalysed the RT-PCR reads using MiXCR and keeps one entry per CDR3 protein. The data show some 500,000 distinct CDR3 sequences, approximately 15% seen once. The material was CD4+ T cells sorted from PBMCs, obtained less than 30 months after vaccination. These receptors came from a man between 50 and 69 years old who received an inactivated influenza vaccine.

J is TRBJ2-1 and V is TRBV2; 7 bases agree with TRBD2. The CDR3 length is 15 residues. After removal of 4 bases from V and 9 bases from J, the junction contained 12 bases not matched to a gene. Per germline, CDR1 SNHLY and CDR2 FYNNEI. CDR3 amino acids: CASSVVGGRFSEQFF. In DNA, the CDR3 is TGTGCCAGCAGTGTGGTGGGAGGGAGGTTTAGTGAGCAGTTCTTC.

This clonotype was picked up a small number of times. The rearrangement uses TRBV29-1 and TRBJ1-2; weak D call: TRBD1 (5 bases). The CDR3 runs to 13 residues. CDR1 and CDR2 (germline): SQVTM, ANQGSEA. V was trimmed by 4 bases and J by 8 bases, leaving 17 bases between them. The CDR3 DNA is TGCAGCGTTGTTCCCCAGGTTAGGGGCGGCTACACCTTC. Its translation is CSVVPQVRGGYTF.

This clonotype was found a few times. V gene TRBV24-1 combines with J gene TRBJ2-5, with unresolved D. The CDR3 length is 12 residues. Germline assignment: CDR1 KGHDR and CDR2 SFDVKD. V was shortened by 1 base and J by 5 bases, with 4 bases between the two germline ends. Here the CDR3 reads CATSDFMETQYF. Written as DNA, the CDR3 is TGTGCCACCAGTGATTTTATGGAGACCCAGTACTTC.

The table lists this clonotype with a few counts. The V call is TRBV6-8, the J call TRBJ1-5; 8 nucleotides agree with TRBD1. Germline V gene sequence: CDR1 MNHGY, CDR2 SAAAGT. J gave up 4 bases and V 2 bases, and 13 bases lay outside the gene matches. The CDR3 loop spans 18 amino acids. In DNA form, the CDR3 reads TGTGCCAGCAGTTACAGGGTCTGGGCGACAGGGGCGAATCAGCCCCAGCATTTT. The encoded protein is CASSYRVWATGANQPQHF.

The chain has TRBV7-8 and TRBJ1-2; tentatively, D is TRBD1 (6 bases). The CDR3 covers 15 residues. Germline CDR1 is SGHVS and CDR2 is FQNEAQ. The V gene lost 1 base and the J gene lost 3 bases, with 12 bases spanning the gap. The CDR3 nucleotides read TGTGCCAGCAGCTTAGACCCAGGGGTCTACTATGGCTACACCTTC. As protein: CASSLDPGVYYGYTF.

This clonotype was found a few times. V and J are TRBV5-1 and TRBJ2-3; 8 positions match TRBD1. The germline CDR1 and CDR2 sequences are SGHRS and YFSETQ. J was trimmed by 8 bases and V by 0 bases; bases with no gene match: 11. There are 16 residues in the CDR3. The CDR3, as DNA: TGCGCCAGCAGCTTGGGACAGGGGATGAGTGGTGGTACGCAGTATTTT. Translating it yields CASSLGQGMSGGTQYF.

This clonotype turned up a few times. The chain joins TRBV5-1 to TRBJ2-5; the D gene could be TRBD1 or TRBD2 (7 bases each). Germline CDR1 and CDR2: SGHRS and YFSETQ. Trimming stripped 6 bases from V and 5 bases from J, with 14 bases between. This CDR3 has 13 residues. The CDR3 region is CASKNQGGETQYF. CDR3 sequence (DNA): TGCGCCAGCAAGAATCAGGGGGGGGAGACCCAGTACTTC.

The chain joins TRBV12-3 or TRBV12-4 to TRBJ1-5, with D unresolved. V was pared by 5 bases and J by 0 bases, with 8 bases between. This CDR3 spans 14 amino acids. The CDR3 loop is CASSVDYSNQPQHF. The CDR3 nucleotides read TGTGCCAGCAGTGTCGACTATAGCAATCAGCCCCAGCATTTT.

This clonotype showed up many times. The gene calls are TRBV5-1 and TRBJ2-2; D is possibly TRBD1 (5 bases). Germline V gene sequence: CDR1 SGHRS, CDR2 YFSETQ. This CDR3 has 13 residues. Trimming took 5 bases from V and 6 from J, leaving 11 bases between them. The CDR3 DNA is TGCGCCAGCAGATACCAGGGTTCCGGGGAGCTGTTTTTT. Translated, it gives CASRYQGSGELFF.

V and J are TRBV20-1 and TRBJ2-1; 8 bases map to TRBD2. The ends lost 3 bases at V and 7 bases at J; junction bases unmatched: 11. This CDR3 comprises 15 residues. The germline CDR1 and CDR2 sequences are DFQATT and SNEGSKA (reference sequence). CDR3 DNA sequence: TGCAGTGCTAGTCTGGCGGGAGGCCCTACAAATGAGCAGTTCTTC. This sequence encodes CSASLAGGPTNEQFF.

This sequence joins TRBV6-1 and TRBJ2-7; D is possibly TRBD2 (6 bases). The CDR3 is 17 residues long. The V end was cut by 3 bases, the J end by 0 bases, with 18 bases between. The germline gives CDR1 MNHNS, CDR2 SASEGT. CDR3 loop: CASSEMKPGVSSYEQYF. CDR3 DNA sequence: TGTGCCAGCAGTGAGATGAAACCGGGAGTCAGCTCCTACGAGCAGTACTTC.

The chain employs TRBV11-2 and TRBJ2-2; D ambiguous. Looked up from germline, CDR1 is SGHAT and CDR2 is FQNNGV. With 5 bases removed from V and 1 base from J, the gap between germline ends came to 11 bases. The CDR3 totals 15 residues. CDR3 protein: CASSHPLQNTGELFF. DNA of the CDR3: TGTGCCAGCAGCCACCCCTTACAGAACACCGGGGAGCTGTTTTTT. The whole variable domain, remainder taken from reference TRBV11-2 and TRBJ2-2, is EAGVAQSPRYKIIEKRQSVAFWCNPISGHATLYWYQQILGQGPKLLIQFQNNGVVDDSQLPKDRFSAERLKGVDSTLKIQPAKLEDSAVYLCASSHPLQNTGELFFGEGSRLTVL.

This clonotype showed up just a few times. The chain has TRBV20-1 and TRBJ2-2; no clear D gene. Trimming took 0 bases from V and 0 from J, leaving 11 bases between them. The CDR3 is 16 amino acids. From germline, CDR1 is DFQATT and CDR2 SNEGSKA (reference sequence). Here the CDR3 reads CSARDRLTANTGELFF. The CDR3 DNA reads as TGCAGTGCTAGAGATCGTCTGACTGCGAACACCGGGGAGCTGTTTTTT.

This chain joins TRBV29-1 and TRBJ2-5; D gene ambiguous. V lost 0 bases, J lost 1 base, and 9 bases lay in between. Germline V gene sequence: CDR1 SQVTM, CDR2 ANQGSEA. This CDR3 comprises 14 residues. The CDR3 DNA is TGCAGCGTTGAAGACCCATACTCCCAAGAGACCCAGTACTTC. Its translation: CSVEDPYSQETQYF.

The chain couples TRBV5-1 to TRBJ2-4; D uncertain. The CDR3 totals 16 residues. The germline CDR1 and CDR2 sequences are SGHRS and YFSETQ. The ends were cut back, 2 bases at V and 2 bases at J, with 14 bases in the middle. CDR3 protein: CASSLQGDIPKNIQYF. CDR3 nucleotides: TGCGCCAGCAGCTTACAAGGTGACATTCCCAAAAACATTCAGTACTTC. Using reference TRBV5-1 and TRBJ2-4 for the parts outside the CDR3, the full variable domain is KAGVTQTPRYLIKTRGQQVTLSCSPISGHRSVSWYQQTPGQGLQFLFEYFSETQRNKGNFPGRFSGRQFSNSRSEMNVSTLELGDSALYLCASSLQGDIPKNIQYFGAGTRLSVL.

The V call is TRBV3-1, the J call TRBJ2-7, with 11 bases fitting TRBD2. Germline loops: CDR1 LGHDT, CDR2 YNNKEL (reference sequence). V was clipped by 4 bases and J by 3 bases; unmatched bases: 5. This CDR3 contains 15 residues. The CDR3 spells CASSPPGLADYEQYF. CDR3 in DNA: TGTGCCAGCAGCCCACCGGGACTAGCGGACTACGAGCAGTACTTC.

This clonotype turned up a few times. CDR3 sequence: CASSLFSGGARDEQFF. Written as DNA, the CDR3 is TGTGCCAGCAGCCTTTTTAGCGGGGGGGCTCGGGATGAGCAGTTCTTC. This chain links TRBV7-2 with TRBJ2-1; 11 positions agree with TRBD2. V shed 5 bases, J shed 8 bases, and the junction held 11 bases outside the gene matches. Germline assignment: CDR1 SGHTA and CDR2 FQGNSA. This CDR3 is built from 16 residues. Full variable domain (remainder filled in from reference TRBV7-2 and TRBJ2-1): GAGVSQSPSNKVTEKGKDVELRCDPISGHTALYWYRQSLGQGLEFLIYFQGNSAPDKSGLPSDRFSAERTGGSVSTLTIQRTQQEDSAVYLCASSLFSGGARDEQFFGPGTRLTVL.

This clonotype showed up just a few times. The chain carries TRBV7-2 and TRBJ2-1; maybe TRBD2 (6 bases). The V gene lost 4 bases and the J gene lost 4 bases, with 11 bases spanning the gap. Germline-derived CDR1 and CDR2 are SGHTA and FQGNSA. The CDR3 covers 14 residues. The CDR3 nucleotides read TGTGCCAGCAGCTCCTGGGGGAGGTACAATGAGCAGTTCTTC. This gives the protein CASSSWGRYNEQFF. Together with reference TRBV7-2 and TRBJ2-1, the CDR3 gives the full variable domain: GAGVSQSPSNKVTEKGKDVELRCDPISGHTALYWYRQSLGQGLEFLIYFQGNSAPDKSGLPSDRFSAERTGGSVSTLTIQRTQQEDSAVYLCASSSWGRYNEQFFGPGTRLTVL.

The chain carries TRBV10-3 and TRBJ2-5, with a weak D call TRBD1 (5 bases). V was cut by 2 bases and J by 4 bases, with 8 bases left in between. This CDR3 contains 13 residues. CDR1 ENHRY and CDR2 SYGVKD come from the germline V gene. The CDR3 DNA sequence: TGTGCCATCAGTGAGGCAGGGCCAGAGACCCAGTACTTC. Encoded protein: CAISEAGPETQYF.

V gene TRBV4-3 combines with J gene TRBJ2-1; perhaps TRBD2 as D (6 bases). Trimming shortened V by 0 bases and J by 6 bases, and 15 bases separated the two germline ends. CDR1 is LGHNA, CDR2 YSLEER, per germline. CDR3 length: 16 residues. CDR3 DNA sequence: TGCGCCAGCAGCCAAGATATTCTGGGGGGATCCAATGAGCAGTTCTTC. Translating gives CASSQDILGGSNEQFF.

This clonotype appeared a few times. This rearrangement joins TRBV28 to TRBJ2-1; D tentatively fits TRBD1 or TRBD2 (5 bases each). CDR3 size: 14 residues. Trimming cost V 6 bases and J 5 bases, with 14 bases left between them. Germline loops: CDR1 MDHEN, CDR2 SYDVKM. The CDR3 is CASRVGVVHNEQFF. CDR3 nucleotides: TGTGCCAGCAGGGTGGGGGTGGTTCACAATGAGCAGTTCTTC.

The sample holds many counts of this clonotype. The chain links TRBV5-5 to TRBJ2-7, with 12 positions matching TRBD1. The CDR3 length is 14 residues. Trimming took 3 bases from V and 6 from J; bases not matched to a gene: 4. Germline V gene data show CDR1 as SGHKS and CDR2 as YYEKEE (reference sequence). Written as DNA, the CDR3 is TGTGCCAGCAGCTACCGGGACAGGGGGCTCGAGCAGTACTTC. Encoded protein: CASSYRDRGLEQYF.